This TCR beta chain was identified in a study of cytomegalovirus exposure and HLA in healthy donors. Study outcomes and limitations: In the 120 or so validation repertoires, more than 85% of cluster scores exceeded 0, per a later analysis. Reported performance of the classifier showed diagnosis of cytomegalovirus status with high specificity and sensitivity.

The protocol was immunoSEQ multiplex PCR, while the TCRdb copy is restricted to in-frame clones and leaves out a portion. The top ten hold 2% to 2.5% of the sample, which has under 200,000 clones, approximately 86% seen once. Worth noting for this clone: As yet, its antigen is unknown.

Trimming shortened V by 2 bases and J by 5 bases, and 7 bases separated the two germline ends. This CDR3 has 13 residues. Per germline, CDR1 LNHDA and CDR2 SQIVND (reference sequence). The sequenced sample was PBMCs. The clonotype originates from a young woman in good health and CMV-seronegative. The chain carries TRBV19 and TRBJ1-5; D is unresolved. The CDR3 DNA follows: TGTGCCAGTAGTATATCGGTCGATCAGCCCCAGCATTTT. It is translated as CASSISVDQPQHF.